This T cell receptor (beta chain) was sequenced during a study of blood T cell repertoires in COVID-19. The overall study: Material from acute and convalescent COVID-19 was sourced from the United States, Italy and Spain. PBMCs, B-cell-depleted T cells, or T cells were the source of the cDNA or gDNA that made up the material.

Original methodology: By means of reference gene primer amplification, nucleated cell counts were estimated. Sequencing used immunoSEQ multiplex PCR; TCRdb keeps in-frame clones, though not all of them. D and trimming come from the DNA, and the V and J calls and clone size come from that table. The sample has some 270,000 clones; roughly 86% are singletons. The CDR3 consists of 19 residues. With 2 bases clipped from V and 5 bases from J, the junction kept 19 bases outside the gene matches. Germline CDR1 is SGHTA and CDR2 is FQGTGA. This receptor was identified in a middle-aged man with active or convalescent COVID-19. The sample taken for sequencing was peripheral blood. The genes are TRBV7-3 and TRBJ1-1; 8 positions match TRBD1. The CDR3 sequence: CASSLGGQGALIGGTEAFF. CDR3 DNA: TGTGCCAGCAGCTTAGGGGGCCAGGGGGCCCTGATTGGGGGTACTGAAGCTTTCTTT.